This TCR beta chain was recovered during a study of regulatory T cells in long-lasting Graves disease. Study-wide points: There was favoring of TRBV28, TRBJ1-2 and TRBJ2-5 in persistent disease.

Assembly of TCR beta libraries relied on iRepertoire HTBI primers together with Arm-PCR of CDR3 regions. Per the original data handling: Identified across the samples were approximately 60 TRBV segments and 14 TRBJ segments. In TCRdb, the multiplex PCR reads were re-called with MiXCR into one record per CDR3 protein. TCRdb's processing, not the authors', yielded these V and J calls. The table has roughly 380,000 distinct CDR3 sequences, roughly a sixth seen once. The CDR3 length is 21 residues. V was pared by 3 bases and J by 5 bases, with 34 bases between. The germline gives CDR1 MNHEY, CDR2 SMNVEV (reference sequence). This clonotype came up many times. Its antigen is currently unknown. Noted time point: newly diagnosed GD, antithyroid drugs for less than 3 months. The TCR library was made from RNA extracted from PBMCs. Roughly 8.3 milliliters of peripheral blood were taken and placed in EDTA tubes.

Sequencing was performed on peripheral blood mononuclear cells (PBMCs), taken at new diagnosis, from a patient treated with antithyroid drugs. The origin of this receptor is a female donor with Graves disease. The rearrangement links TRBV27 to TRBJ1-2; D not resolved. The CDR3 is CASSLKVVAQGRVGGWYGYTF. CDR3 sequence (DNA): TGTGCCAGCAGTTTGAAAGTAGTGGCGCAAGGACGGGTGGGCGGGTGGTATGGCTACACCTTC.